The source of this T cell receptor (beta chain) is a study of Graves' ophthalmopathy and Graves' hyperthyroidism. This CDR3 has 13 residues. The germline CDR1 and CDR2 sequences are GTSNPN and SVGIG (reference sequence). V shed 3 bases and J shed 3 bases, with 11 bases lying between them. There are many counts of this clonotype. The authors amplified TCR beta CDR3 regions, and they did so from RNA transcripts for repertoire sequencing. First-round RT-PCR employed HTBI primers, with a second-round multiplex PCR after it. TCRdb ran MiXCR on the multiplex PCR reads and lists one entry per CDR3 protein. The data show around 470,000 distinct CDR3 sequences, about an eighth seen once. The source of the PBMCs was 8 to 10 ml of fresh peripheral blood.

Source material: blood. V gene TRBV30 combines with J gene TRBJ1-1; no clear D. This TCR came from a woman aged 25 to 45 with Graves' ophthalmopathy. The CDR3 bases are TGTGCCTGGAGCCCTCAACGGGACACTGAAGCTTTCTTT. It yields the protein CAWSPQRDTEAFF.